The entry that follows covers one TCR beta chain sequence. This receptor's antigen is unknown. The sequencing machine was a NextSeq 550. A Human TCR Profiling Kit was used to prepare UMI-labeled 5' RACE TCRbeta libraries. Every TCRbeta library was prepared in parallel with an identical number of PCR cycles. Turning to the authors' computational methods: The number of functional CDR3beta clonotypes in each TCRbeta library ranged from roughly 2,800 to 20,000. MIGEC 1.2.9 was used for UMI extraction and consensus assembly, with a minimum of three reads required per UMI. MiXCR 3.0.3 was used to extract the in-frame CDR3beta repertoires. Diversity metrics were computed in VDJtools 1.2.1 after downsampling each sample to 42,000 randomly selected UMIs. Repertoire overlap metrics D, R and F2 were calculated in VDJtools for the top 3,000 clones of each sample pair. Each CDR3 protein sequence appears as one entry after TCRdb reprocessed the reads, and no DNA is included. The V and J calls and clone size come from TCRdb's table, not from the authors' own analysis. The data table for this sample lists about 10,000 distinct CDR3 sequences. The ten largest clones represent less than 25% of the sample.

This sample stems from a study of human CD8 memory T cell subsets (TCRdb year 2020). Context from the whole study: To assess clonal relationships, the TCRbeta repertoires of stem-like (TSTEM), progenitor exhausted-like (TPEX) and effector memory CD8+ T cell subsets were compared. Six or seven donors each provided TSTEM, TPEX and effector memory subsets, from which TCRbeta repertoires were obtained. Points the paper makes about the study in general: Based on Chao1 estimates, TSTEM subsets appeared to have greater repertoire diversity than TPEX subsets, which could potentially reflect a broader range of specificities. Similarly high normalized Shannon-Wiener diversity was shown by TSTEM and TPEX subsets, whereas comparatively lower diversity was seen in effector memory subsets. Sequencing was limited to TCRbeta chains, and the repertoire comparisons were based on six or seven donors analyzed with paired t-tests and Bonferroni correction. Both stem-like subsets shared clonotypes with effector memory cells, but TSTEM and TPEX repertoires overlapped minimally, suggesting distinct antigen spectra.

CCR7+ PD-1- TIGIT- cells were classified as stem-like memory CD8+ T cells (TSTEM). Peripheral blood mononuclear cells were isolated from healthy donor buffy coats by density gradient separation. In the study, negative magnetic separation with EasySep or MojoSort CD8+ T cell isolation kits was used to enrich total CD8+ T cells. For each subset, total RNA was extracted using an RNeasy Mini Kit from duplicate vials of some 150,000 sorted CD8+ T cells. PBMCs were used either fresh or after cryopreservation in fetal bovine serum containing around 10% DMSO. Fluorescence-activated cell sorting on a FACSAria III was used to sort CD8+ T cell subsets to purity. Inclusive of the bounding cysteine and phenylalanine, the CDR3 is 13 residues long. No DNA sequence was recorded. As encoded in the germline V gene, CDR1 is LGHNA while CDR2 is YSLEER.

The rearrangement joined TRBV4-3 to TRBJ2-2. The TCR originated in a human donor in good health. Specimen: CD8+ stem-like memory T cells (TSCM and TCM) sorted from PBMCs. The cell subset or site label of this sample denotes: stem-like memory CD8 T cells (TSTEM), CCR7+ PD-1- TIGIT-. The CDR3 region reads CASSQDYTGELFF.